The rows below give T cell receptor beta chains drawn from one sample of a study of OX40 agonist ivuxolimab in advanced cancers. Only in-frame clones appear in the TCRdb table, and some are missing; sequencing was by immunoSEQ multiplex PCR. The sample lists approximately 62,000 clones, approximately 90% occurring once. The sample in question was CD4+ or CD8+ T cells sorted from blood, obtained in a trial of the OX40 agonist ivuxolimab. Receptors originate from an adult with an advanced solid tumor such as melanoma, head and neck, liver or kidney cancer. The CDR3 runs from the conserved cysteine through the conserved F or W. D genes are given only for firm matches. Only part of the rows carry a size: once, few, many, or a class if the clone is expanded.

d_call	v_call	j_call	clone_size	cdr3_aa	cdr3_nt
TRBD1	TRBV13	TRBJ1-1	.	CASTDLGTGFMNTEAFF	TGTGCCAGCACCGATTTGGGGACAGGGTTTATGAACACTGAAGCTTTCTTT
.	TRBV28	TRBJ2-5	once	CASSLYLGSKETQYF	TGTGCCAGCAGTTTATACCTCGGTAGCAAGGAGACCCAGTACTTC
.	TRBV9	TRBJ2-3	few	CASSAISGTITDTQYF	TGTGCCAGCAGCGCGATATCGGGCACTATCACAGATACGCAGTATTTT
.	TRBV7-9	TRBJ1-5	.	CASGGGNQPQHF	TGTGCCAGCGGAGGAGGCAATCAGCCCCAGCATTTT
.	TRBV11-2	TRBJ1-3	.	CASSFSPAAAGNTIYF	TGTGCCAGCAGCTTTTCCCCGGCCGCGGCTGGAAACACCATATATTTT
.	TRBV4-1	TRBJ2-1	.	CASSPSVSSYNEQFF	TGCGCCAGCAGTCCTAGCGTGAGCTCCTACAATGAGCAGTTCTTC
.	TRBV13	TRBJ2-3	.	CASSEGPIQRDTQYF	TGTGCCAGCAGTGAGGGGCCGATACAAAGAGATACGCAGTATTTT
.	TRBV5-5	TRBJ2-7	.	CASSLVEGDLYEQYF	TGTGCCAGCAGCTTGGTGGAGGGGGACCTTTACGAGCAGTACTTC
.	TRBV10-2	TRBJ2-7	.	CASSDRGWDEQYF	TGCGCCAGCAGTGACCGGGGGTGGGACGAGCAGTACTTC
TRBD1	TRBV9	TRBJ2-2	.	CASSVGQGSRVAGELFF	TGTGCCAGCAGCGTAGGACAGGGATCTCGGGTCGCCGGGGAGCTGTTTTTT
.	TRBV13	TRBJ2-7	once	CASSFGGNEQYF	TGTGCCAGCAGCTTTGGAGGGAACGAGCAGTACTTC
TRBD1	TRBV6-5	TRBJ1-2	once	CASSKGQGPKGYTF	TGTGCCAGCAGTAAAGGACAGGGTCCGAAGGGCTACACCTTC
TRBD1	TRBV11-3	TRBJ2-1	once	CASSPRDRVNEQFF	TGTGCCAGCAGCCCCCGGGACAGGGTCAATGAGCAGTTCTTC
TRBD1	TRBV7-9	TRBJ2-1	.	CASSSGQEYYNEQFF	TGTGCCAGCAGCTCGGGACAGGAATACTACAATGAGCAGTTCTTC
.	TRBV6-1	TRBJ1-6	.	CASSEGQGNNSPLHF	TGTGCCAGCAGTGAAGGCCAGGGTAATAATTCACCCCTCCACTTT
TRBD1	TRBV6-1	TRBJ1-6	.	CASSEFLQGVNSPLHF	TGTGCCAGCAGTGAATTCTTACAGGGGGTAAATTCACCCCTCCACTTT
.	TRBV6-5	TRBJ1-2	.	CASSYSGGEGGYTF	TGTGCCAGCAGTTACTCGGGGGGAGAAGGCGGCTACACCTTC
TRBD1	TRBV5-4	TRBJ2-1	.	CASREDRGVGNEQFF	TGTGCCAGCAGAGAAGACAGGGGAGTGGGCAATGAGCAGTTCTTC
TRBD1	TRBV7-9	TRBJ1-2	few	CASSHRTGEDYGYTF	TGTGCCAGCAGCCACCGGACAGGGGAGGACTATGGCTACACCTTC
.	TRBV4-3	TRBJ2-2	once	CASSHRPGVGTGELFF	TGCGCCAGCAGCCACCGACCGGGGGTTGGCACCGGGGAGCTGTTTTTT
.	TRBV19	TRBJ1-4	.	CASRGWATNEKLFF	TGTGCCAGTCGCGGATGGGCAACTAATGAAAAACTGTTTTTT
.	TRBV28	TRBJ2-3	.	CASSFGRPDTQYF	TGTGCCAGCAGTTTCGGAAGACCAGATACGCAGTATTTT
.	TRBV2	TRBJ1-1	once	CASSERTGENTEAFF	TGTGCCAGCAGTGAAAGGACTGGGGAGAACACTGAAGCTTTCTTT
.	TRBV5-1	TRBJ1-1	.	CASSCSLTDTEAFF	TGCGCCAGCAGCTGTAGCCTCACGGACACTGAAGCTTTCTTT
.	TRBV2	TRBJ1-2	.	CASSADGASRGYTF	TGTGCCAGCAGTGCTGACGGGGCGAGTCGAGGCTACACCTTC
TRBD2	TRBV4-2	TRBJ2-4	.	CASSQPGTSGQKNIQYF	TGTGCCAGCAGCCAGCCCGGGACTAGCGGTCAAAAAAACATTCAGTACTTC
.	TRBV25-1	TRBJ1-6	.	CASSEDISYNSPLHF	TGTGCCAGCAGTGAAGACATCTCCTATAATTCACCCCTCCACTTT
.	TRBV7-8	TRBJ1-1	medium-sized	CASSFKDGRGVRAFF	TGTGCCAGCAGCTTTAAAGACGGAAGAGGAGTTAGAGCTTTCTTT
.	TRBV30	TRBJ2-2	few	CTTQGNTGELFF	TGTACTACTCAGGGGAACACCGGGGAGCTGTTTTTT
.	TRBV7-6	TRBJ2-6	.	CASSPTEVFSGANVLTF	TGTGCCAGCAGCCCTACAGAAGTCTTCTCTGGGGCCAACGTCCTGACTTTC
TRBD2	TRBV4-1	TRBJ2-7	.	CASSQDSASGSYEQYF	TGCGCCAGCAGCCAAGATAGCGCTAGCGGGTCTTACGAGCAGTACTTC
TRBD2	TRBV13	TRBJ2-1	.	CASSLFTSGGSSYNEQFF	TGTGCCAGCAGCTTATTCACTAGCGGGGGGAGCTCCTACAATGAGCAGTTCTTC
.	TRBV5-6	TRBJ2-7	.	CASSWTDYEQYF	TGTGCCAGCAGCTGGACGGACTACGAGCAGTACTTC
TRBD1	TRBV6-1	TRBJ1-4	.	CASSAGTGNLLVVEKLFF	TGTGCCAGCAGTGCCGGGACAGGAAATCTTTTAGTTGTTGAAAAACTGTTTTTT
.	TRBV7-9	TRBJ1-4	.	CASSPRGGPVSEKLFF	TGTGCCAGCAGCCCCCGGGGAGGGCCGGTCAGCGAAAAACTGTTTTTT
TRBD2	TRBV29-1	TRBJ2-5	once	CSASGGRLTGETQYF	TGCAGCGCATCGGGCGGGAGACTTACGGGGGAGACCCAGTACTTC
TRBD1	TRBV2	TRBJ1-1	.	CASLDRGYSEAFF	TGTGCCAGCCTGGACAGGGGATACAGTGAAGCTTTCTTT
.	TRBV14	TRBJ2-3	.	CASSQGATDTQYF	TGTGCCAGCAGCCAGGGGGCCACAGATACGCAGTATTTT
.	TRBV10-2	TRBJ2-1	.	CASSEGQIYNEQFF	TGCGCCAGCAGTGAAGGACAGATATACAATGAGCAGTTCTTC
TRBD1	TRBV13	TRBJ1-2	.	CASSSRQGKNYGYTF	TGTGCCAGCAGCTCCCGACAGGGAAAGAACTATGGCTACACCTTC
TRBD2	TRBV2	TRBJ2-2	.	CASRLAGSENTGELFF	TGTGCCAGCAGACTAGCGGGGAGCGAAAACACCGGGGAGCTGTTTTTT
TRBD2	TRBV7-6	TRBJ2-1	.	CASSLGTSGNDYNEQFF	TGTGCCAGCAGCCTAGGGACTAGCGGAAACGACTACAATGAGCAGTTCTTC